One sample yielded the 27 T cell receptor beta chains listed below, sequenced in a study of shared clonotypes between healthy human individuals. Data came from immunoSEQ multiplex PCR; TCRdb stores just in-frame clones and leaves some out. The table includes 740,000 or so clones, about three quarters detected once. Sequencing was done on a sample of memory CD4+ T cells sorted from blood. Subset reported: CD45RA-negative fraction. The receptor set was obtained from a woman aged 25 to 39 in good health.

The V call is TRBV7-3, the J call TRBJ2-1; 10 bases match TRBD2. Unmatched junction bases numbered 4, after V lost 2 bases and J lost 6 bases. This CDR3 is 15 amino acids long. The V gene's germline CDR1 is SGHTA and CDR2 FQGTGA. The CDR3 sequence: CASSLALAGVNEQFF. The DNA of the CDR3 is TGTGCCAGCAGCTTAGCGCTAGCGGGAGTCAATGAGCAGTTCTTC.

The chain links TRBV7-9 to TRBJ2-5; possibly TRBD2 for D (6 bases). CDR1 and CDR2 from the germline V gene are SEHNR and FQNEAQ (reference sequence). CDR3 size: 16 residues. Trimming removed 1 base from V and 6 bases from J, with 18 bases in between. The DNA for the CDR3 is TGTGCCAGCAGCTTAGGCGCGGGACCCGTCGGAAAGACCCAGTACTTC. Its protein product is CASSLGAGPVGKTQYF.

V usage is TRBV6-5 and J usage is TRBJ2-1; D assignment may be TRBD1 or TRBD2 (5 bases each). The length of the CDR3 is 16 residues. The germline gives CDR1 MNHEY, CDR2 SVGAGI. Trimming took off 2 bases at V and 0 bases at J, with 11 bases between the two ends. As DNA, the CDR3 is TGTGCCAGCAGTTACCCGGGGCAAAGCTCCTACAATGAGCAGTTCTTC. Protein: CASSYPGQSSYNEQFF.

The gene calls are TRBV28 and TRBJ1-2, with 8 bases lining up with TRBD1. Germline CDR1 reads MDHEN; CDR2 reads SYDVKM. J was trimmed by 7 bases and V by 6 bases; bases with no gene match: 13. This CDR3 comprises 15 residues. The CDR3 loop is CASSDRGGGRAGYTF. Here the CDR3 DNA reads TGTGCCAGCAGCGACAGGGGAGGGGGGCGAGCTGGCTACACCTTC.

The chain couples TRBV25-1 to TRBJ2-1, with TRBD2 matching over 7 bases. The germline CDR1 and CDR2 sequences are MGHDK and SYGVNS. The CDR3 extends over 16 amino acids. Germline trimming cut 6 bases from V and 2 bases from J; bases unmatched to any gene: 10. CDR3 sequence reads: CASSARISGPYNEQFF. The DNA of the CDR3 is TGTGCCAGCAGCGCCCGTATTAGCGGGCCCTACAATGAGCAGTTCTTC.

In its sample, this clone was seen a few times. The chain couples TRBV6-5 to TRBJ2-4; 8 nucleotides line up with TRBD1. J lost 7 bases, V lost 7 bases, and 6 bases had no gene match. CDR1 is MNHEY, CDR2 SVGAGI, per germline. The CDR3 extends over 13 amino acids. This CDR3 is CASTGRTGNIQYF. The CDR3 bases are TGTGCCAGCACCGGTCGGACAGGGAACATTCAGTACTTC.

The J gene is TRBJ1-1, the V gene TRBV7-2; 7 bases match TRBD1. The germline V gene has CDR1 SGHTA and CDR2 FQGNSA. V lost 5 bases to trimming and J lost 4 bases; unmatched junction nucleotides: 4. The CDR3 loop spans 13 amino acids. Here the CDR3 reads CASSLDRATEAFF. The CDR3 nucleotides read TGTGCCAGCAGCCTCGACAGGGCCACTGAAGCTTTCTTT.

This clone was observed at least ten times. This rearrangement joins TRBV7-2 to TRBJ2-5; D remains ambiguous. V was cut by 5 bases and J by 5 bases, with 12 bases left in between. The germline V gene encodes CDR1 SGHTA and CDR2 FQGNSA. This CDR3 has 13 residues. CDR3 nucleotides: TGTGCCAGCAGCCAAAATGGTGGGGAGACCCAGTACTTC. Translating gives CASSQNGGETQYF.

The chain recombines TRBV11-2 with TRBJ2-4, with TRBD2 matching over 10 bases. The CDR3 sequence is 14 residues long. The trim removed 5 bases at V and 4 bases at J, leaving 2 bases unmatched. The V gene's germline CDR1 is SGHAT and CDR2 FQNNGV. The CDR3 DNA is TGTGCCAGCAGCCATAGCGGGGGGAAAAACATTCAGTACTTC. As protein: CASSHSGGKNIQYF.

V is TRBV19 and J is TRBJ1-5, with 9 bases lining up with TRBD1. The germline gives CDR1 LNHDA, CDR2 SQIVND (reference sequence). This CDR3 contains 14 residues. Trimming took 7 bases from V and 1 from J; bases not matched to a gene: 2. CDR3 region: CASMDRGSNQPQHF. In DNA, the CDR3 is TGTGCCAGTATGGACAGGGGCAGCAATCAGCCCCAGCATTTT. Full variable domain (missing parts from reference TRBV19 and TRBJ1-5): DGGITQSPKYLFRKEGQNVTLSCEQNLNHDAMYWYRQDPGQGLRLIYYSQIVNDFQKGDIAEGYSVSREKKESFPLTVTSAQKNPTAFYLCASMDRGSNQPQHFGDGTRLSIL.

The CDR3 DNA sequence: TGCAGCGTTGACCCAGCGGGAGGCTCCTACGAGCAGTACTTC. Protein product: CSVDPAGGSYEQYF. The chain is built from TRBV29-1 and TRBJ2-7; 9 bases align to TRBD2. Germline V gene lookup returns CDR1 SQVTM and CDR2 ANQGSEA. Trimming at V came to 3 bases and at J to 0 bases, leaving 3 bases not matched to a gene. CDR3 size: 14 residues.

The sample holds many counts of this clone. The gene calls are TRBV7-2 and TRBJ1-5, with D possibly being TRBD1 (6 bases). Per the germline V gene, CDR1 is SGHTA and CDR2 is FQGNSA. V gave up 3 bases and J gave up 1 base, with 13 bases separating them. CDR3 length equals 16 residues. The CDR3, as DNA: TGTGCCAGCAGCTTCCGAGGGGGAGGGAGCAATCAGCCCCAGCATTTT. It codes for CASSFRGGGSNQPQHF.

The DNA for the CDR3 is TGTGCCAGCAGCCCTGGACTTACCGACACCGGGGAGCTGTTTTTT. Amino acid sequence: CASSPGLTDTGELFF. The chain has TRBV11-2 and TRBJ2-2; possibly TRBD2 for D (5 bases). This CDR3 has 15 amino acids. Germline V CDR1 and CDR2: SGHAT, FQNNGV. The V end lost 5 bases, the J end lost 3 bases, and 13 bases lay between the germline ends.

This clone was counted only a few times. The chain uses TRBV1 and TRBJ2-7; the table's D call of TRBD2 was not tested on the DNA. TRBV1 is a known pseudogene. This CDR3 is 16 amino acids long. CDR3 sequence (DNA): TGCACCAGCAGCCACCCCGGGACTAGCGGGATGTGGTGGCAGTACTTC. It yields the protein CTSSHPGTSGMWWQYF.

The gene calls are TRBV7-8 and TRBJ2-1; tentatively, D is TRBD2 (6 bases). The CDR3 length is 15 residues. Germline CDR1 is SGHVS and CDR2 is FQNEAQ. With 3 bases removed from V and 9 bases from J, the gap between germline ends came to 18 bases. The CDR3 DNA reads TGTGCCAGCAGCTTCAGTTCGGGAGCCGAATTTGAGCAGTTCTTC. Amino acids: CASSFSSGAEFEQFF. The full variable domain, completed using reference TRBV7-8 and TRBJ2-1, is GAGVSQSPRYKVAKRGQDVALRCDPISGHVSLFWYQQALGQGPEFLTYFQNEAQLDKSGLPSDRFFAERPEGSVSTLKIQRTQQEDSAVYLCASSFSSGAEFEQFFGPGTRLTVL.

The CDR3 reads CASSLVSGTGVFPEAFF. In DNA, the CDR3 is TGTGCCAGCAGCTTAGTCAGCGGTACGGGTGTCTTCCCTGAAGCTTTCTTT. This chain uses TRBV7-8 with TRBJ1-1, with D unresolved. The CDR3 has 17 residues. The germline gives CDR1 SGHVS, CDR2 FQNEAQ. V was pared by 1 base and J by 6 bases, with 21 bases between.

The genes are TRBV5-6 and TRBJ1-1, with 7 bases matching TRBD1. Trimming removed 4 bases from V and 6 bases from J; junction bases left unmatched: 6. In germline, CDR1 is SGHDT, CDR2 YYEEEE. CDR3 length: 13 residues. The chain's CDR3 is CASSDRVGAEAFF. The CDR3 nucleotides read TGTGCCAGCAGCGACAGGGTAGGGGCTGAAGCTTTCTTT.

This clone has only a few counts. The rearrangement links TRBV6-1 to TRBJ1-1; D might be TRBD1 (5 bases). The CDR3 is 14 residues long. The germline V and J ends were trimmed by 8 bases and 0 bases, with 13 bases remaining between them. Germline V gene lookup returns CDR1 MNHNS and CDR2 SASEGT. This chain's CDR3 is CASRQQMMNTEAFF. CDR3 DNA sequence: TGTGCCAGCCGACAGCAAATGATGAACACTGAAGCTTTCTTT.

The CDR3 is CASSQGNNYGYTF. CDR3 sequence (DNA): TGTGCCAGTAGCCAAGGGAATAACTATGGCTACACCTTC. The V call is TRBV19, the J call TRBJ1-2; D is unclear. There are 13 residues in the CDR3. Per germline, CDR1 LNHDA and CDR2 SQIVND (reference sequence). V was trimmed by 6 bases and J by 1 base, leaving 9 bases between them.

The rearrangement links TRBV25-1 to TRBJ2-2, with D possibly being TRBD1 (6 bases). Germline V gene data show CDR1 as MGHDK and CDR2 as SYGVNS. This CDR3 spans 17 amino acids. The V end lost 3 bases, the J end lost 0 bases, and 14 bases lay between the germline ends. The CDR3 loop is CASSESRGGPNTGELFF. The CDR3 DNA reads as TGTGCCAGCAGTGAGTCACGAGGGGGTCCGAACACCGGGGAGCTGTTTTTT. Full variable domain (missing parts from reference TRBV25-1 and TRBJ2-2): EADIYQTPRYLVIGTGKKITLECSQTMGHDKMYWYQQDPGMELHLIHYSYGVNSTEKGDLSSESTVSRIRTEHFPLTLESARPSHTSQYLCASSESRGGPNTGELFFGEGSRLTVL.

As DNA, the CDR3 is TGCGCCAGCAGTGAGTACCCGAAAGACTTAGGCTATGGCTACACCTTC. Encoded protein: CASSEYPKDLGYGYTF. J is TRBJ1-2 and V is TRBV10-1; no reliable D call. This CDR3 is 16 amino acids long. CDR1 WNHNN and CDR2 SYGVQD come from the germline V gene (reference sequence). V gave up 1 base and J gave up 4 bases, with 16 bases separating them.

This clone has just one count. The V call is TRBV7-9, the J call TRBJ1-2; TRBD1 matches 7 bases. The length of the CDR3 is 15 residues. V dropped 5 bases and J dropped 2; count of bases not matched to a gene: 8. The germline V gene has CDR1 SEHNR and CDR2 FQNEAQ (reference sequence). CDR3 in amino acids: CASSNPGQRNYGYTF. CDR3 DNA: TGTGCCAGCAGCAACCCGGGACAGAGAAACTATGGCTACACCTTC.

The gene calls are TRBV30 and TRBJ1-6; D is unclear. V was clipped by 2 bases and J by 13 bases, with 21 bases between them. CDR3 length: 15 residues. The germline V gene has CDR1 GTSNPN and CDR2 SVGIG (reference sequence). Written as DNA, the CDR3 is TGTGCCTGGAGTTTGCAAGGACCAGGTCTGGCTCCCCTCCACTTT. It translates to CAWSLQGPGLAPLHF.

The rearrangement uses TRBV2 and TRBJ1-4, with 9 bases that match TRBD1. V lost 3 bases to trimming and J lost 8 bases; unmatched junction nucleotides: 10. The germline V gene encodes CDR1 SNHLY and CDR2 FYNNEI. This CDR3 region has 16 residues. CDR3 amino acids: CASSERGGTGQEKLFF. In DNA, the CDR3 is TGTGCCAGCAGTGAGAGGGGCGGGACAGGGCAAGAAAAACTGTTTTTT.

The chain employs TRBV7-9 and TRBJ2-1; 11 positions agree with TRBD2. With V trimmed by 5 bases and J by 0 bases, 3 bases remained unmatched. Germline CDR1 reads SEHNR; CDR2 reads FQNEAQ (reference sequence). The length of the CDR3 is 16 residues. Written as DNA, the CDR3 is TGTGCCAGCAGCCTAGGACTAGCGGGCTCCTACAATGAGCAGTTCTTC. The encoded protein is CASSLGLAGSYNEQFF.

V and J are TRBV7-9 and TRBJ2-7; 15 nucleotides agree with TRBD2. In germline, CDR1 is SEHNR, CDR2 FQNEAQ (reference sequence). V lost 8 bases, J lost 2 bases, and 1 base stayed unmatched. This CDR3 region has 14 residues. The chain's CDR3 is CASGLAGGTYEQYF. CDR3 nucleotides: TGTGCCAGCGGACTAGCGGGAGGGACCTACGAGCAGTACTTC.

The J gene is TRBJ2-1, the V gene TRBV25-1; 10 nucleotides agree with TRBD1. This CDR3 has 15 amino acids. From germline, CDR1 is MGHDK and CDR2 SYGVNS. Trimming removed 8 bases from V and 5 bases from J; junction bases left unmatched: 9. CDR3 region: CASEGGTGVNNEQFF. DNA for the CDR3: TGTGCCAGCGAGGGGGGGACAGGGGTTAACAATGAGCAGTTCTTC.